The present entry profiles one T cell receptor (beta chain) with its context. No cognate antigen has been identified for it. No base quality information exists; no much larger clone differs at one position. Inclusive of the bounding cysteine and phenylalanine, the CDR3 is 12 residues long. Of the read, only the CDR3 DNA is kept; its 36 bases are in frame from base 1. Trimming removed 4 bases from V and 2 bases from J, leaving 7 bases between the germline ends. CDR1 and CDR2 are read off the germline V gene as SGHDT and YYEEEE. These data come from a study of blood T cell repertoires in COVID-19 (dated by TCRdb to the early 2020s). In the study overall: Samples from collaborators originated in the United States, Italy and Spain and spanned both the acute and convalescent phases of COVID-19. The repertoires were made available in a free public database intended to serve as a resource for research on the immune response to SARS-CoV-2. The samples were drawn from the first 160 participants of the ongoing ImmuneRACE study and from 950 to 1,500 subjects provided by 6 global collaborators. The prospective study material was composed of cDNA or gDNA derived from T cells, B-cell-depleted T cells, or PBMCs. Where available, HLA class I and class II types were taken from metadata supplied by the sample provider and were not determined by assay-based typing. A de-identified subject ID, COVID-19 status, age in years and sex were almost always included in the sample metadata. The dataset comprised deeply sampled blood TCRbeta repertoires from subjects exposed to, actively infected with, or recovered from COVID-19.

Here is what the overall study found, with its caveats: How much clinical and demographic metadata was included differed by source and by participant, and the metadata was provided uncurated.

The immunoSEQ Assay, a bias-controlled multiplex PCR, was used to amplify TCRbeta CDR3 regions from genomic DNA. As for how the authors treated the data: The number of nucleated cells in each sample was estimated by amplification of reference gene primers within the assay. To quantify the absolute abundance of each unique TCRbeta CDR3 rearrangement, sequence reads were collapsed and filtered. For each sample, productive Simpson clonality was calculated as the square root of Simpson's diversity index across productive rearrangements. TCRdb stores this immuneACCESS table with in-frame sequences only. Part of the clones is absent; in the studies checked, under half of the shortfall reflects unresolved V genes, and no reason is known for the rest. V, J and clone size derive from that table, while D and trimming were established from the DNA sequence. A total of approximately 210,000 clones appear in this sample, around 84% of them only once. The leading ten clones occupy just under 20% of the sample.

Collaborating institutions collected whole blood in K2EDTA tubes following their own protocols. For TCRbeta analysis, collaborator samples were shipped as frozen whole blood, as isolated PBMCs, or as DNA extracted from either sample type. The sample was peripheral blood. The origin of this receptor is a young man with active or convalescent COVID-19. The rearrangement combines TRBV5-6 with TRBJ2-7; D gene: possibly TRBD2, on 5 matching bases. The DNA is TGTGCCAGCAGCCGAGGGCCCTACGAGCAGTACTTC. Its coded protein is CASSRGPYEQYF.